Listed here is a single TCR beta chain. The antigen is not known. CD8 cells regarded as naive lacked CD45RO, were positively chosen for CCR7, and omitted terminally differentiated effector memory CD45RA+ cells. The CDR3 consists of 12 residues. Trimming removed 1 base at V and 6 bases at J, with 6 bases between. CDR1 is GTSNPN, CDR2 SVGIG, per germline (reference sequence). These data originate in a study of shared clonotypes between healthy human individuals. Findings and limits, study-wide: Sharing across four donors was seen in 4% to 6.5% of naive CD4 clonotypes.

The input for sorted-subset replicate PCRs was about 210 ng DNA, tens of thousands of T cell genomes. The assay was immunoSEQ multiplex PCR, and TCRdb's table has in-frame clones only and misses some. Of 450,000 to 700,000 clones in the sample, nearly 97% are singletons; the top ten hold 0.11%. The specimen was naive CD8+ T cells sorted from blood. The receptor was derived from a woman aged 25 to 39 in good health. The chain employs TRBV30 and TRBJ2-2; tentatively, D is TRBD1 (6 bases). CDR3 region: CAWSAGAGELFF. CDR3 DNA: TGTGCCTGGAGTGCAGGGGCCGGGGAGCTGTTTTTT.